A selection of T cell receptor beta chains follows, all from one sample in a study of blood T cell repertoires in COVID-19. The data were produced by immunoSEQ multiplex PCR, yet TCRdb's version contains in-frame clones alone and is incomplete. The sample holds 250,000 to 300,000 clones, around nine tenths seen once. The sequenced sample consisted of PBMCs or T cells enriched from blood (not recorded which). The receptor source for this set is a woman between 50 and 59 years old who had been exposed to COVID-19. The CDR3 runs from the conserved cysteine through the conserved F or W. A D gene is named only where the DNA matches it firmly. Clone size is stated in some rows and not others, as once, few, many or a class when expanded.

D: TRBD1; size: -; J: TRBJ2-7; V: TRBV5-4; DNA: TGTGCCAGCAGCTCAGGACAGGGGAGGAGGGAGCAGTACTTC; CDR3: CASSSGQGRREQYF
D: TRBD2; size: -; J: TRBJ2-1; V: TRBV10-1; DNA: TGCGCCAGCAGTGAGGGTCTAGCGGGGGGTGATTACAATGAGCAGTTCTTC; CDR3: CASSEGLAGGDYNEQFF
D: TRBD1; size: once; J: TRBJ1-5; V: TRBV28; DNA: TGTGCCAGCAGGGCACCGACAGGGGTCTTGCTAGGGAATCAGCCCCAGCATTTT; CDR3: CASRAPTGVLLGNQPQHF
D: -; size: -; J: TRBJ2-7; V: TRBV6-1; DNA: TGTGCCAGCAGTGAACAGGGTAGGGGCGAGCAGTACTTC; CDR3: CASSEQGRGEQYF
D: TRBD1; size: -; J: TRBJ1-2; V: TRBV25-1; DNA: TGTGCCAGCAGTGGGACAGGGAATGGCTACACCTTC; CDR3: CASSGTGNGYTF
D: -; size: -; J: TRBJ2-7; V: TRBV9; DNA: TGTGCCAGCAGCCCGAGGAGCAGGGACTCCTACGAGCAGTACTTC; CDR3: CASSPRSRDSYEQYF
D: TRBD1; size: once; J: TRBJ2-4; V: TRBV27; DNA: TGTGCCAGCACCATGAGGGGAACAGGGGACATTCAGTACTTC; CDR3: CASTMRGTGDIQYF
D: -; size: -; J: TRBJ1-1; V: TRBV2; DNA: TGTGCCAGCAGTGAAATGCAGGGCACTGAAGCTTTCTTT; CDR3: CASSEMQGTEAFF
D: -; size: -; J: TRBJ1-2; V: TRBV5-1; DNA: TGCGCCAGCAGCTTGGGATCCGGGGATAACTATGGCTACACCTTC; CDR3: CASSLGSGDNYGYTF
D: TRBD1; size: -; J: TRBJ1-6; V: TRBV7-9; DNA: TGTGCCAGCAGCTTAGAAGGACAGGGCAAATCACCCCTCCACTTT; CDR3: CASSLEGQGKSPLHF
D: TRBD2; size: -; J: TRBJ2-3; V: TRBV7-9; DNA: TGTGCCAGCAGTTTGACTAGCCGCCCAGGAGCGGATACGCAGTATTTT; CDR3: CASSLTSRPGADTQYF
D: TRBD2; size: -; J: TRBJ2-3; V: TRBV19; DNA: TGTGCCAGTAGTACCTCCGGGACTAGCGCTGATACGCAGTATTTT; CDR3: CASSTSGTSADTQYF
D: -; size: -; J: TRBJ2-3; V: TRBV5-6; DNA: TGTGCCAGCAGTGAGATGACAGATACGCAGTATTTT; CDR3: CASSEMTDTQYF
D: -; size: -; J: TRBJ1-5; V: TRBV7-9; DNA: TGTGCCAGCAGCTTAGGTGGCATAAATCAGCCCCAGCATTTT; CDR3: CASSLGGINQPQHF
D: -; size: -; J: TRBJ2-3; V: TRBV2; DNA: TGTGCCAGCAACAGGGACCGCACAGATACGCAGTATTTT; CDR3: CASNRDRTDTQYF
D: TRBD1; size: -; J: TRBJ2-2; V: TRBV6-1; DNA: TGTGCCAGCAGTGGGATTCCGGGACAGGGGGTTTTAGCGAACACCGGGGAGCTGTTTTTT; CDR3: CASSGIPGQGVLANTGELFF
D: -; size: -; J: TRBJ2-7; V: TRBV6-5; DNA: TGTGCCAGCAGTTACGAAGGGGCGGAACGGTACGAGCAGTACTTC; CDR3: CASSYEGAERYEQYF
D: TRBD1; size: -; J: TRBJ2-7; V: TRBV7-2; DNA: TGTGCCAGCAGCCCAGAGCAGGGGGCCAGGAGCGAGCAGTACTTC; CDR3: CASSPEQGARSEQYF
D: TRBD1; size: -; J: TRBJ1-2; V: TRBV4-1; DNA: TGCGCCAGCAGCTTTACAGGGGGCGGCTATGGCTACACCTTC; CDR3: CASSFTGGGYGYTF
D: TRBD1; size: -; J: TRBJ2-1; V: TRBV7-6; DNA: TGTGCCAGCAGCTCCCCGGGACAGGGCTTGTACAATGAGCAGTTCTTC; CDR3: CASSSPGQGLYNEQFF
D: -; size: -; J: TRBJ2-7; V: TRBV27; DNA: TGTGCCAGCTCACCGAGGACAGAGGCCTACGAGCAGTACTTC; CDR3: CASSPRTEAYEQYF
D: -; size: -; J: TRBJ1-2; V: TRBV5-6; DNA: TGTGCCAGCAGCTCCGGACGGCAGGGTCCTTTGCGAGGCTACACCTTC; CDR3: CASSSGRQGPLRGYTF
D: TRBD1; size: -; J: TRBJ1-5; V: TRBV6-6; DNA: TGTGCCAGCACTCGATGGGACAGGGAAGGCAATCAGCCCCAGCATTTT; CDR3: CASTRWDREGNQPQHF
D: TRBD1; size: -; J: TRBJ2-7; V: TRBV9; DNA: TGTGCCAGCAGCGGGCGGGACAGGGGGGACTACGAGCAGTACTTC; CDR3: CASSGRDRGDYEQYF
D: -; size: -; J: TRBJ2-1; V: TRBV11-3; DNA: TGTGCCAGCAGCTTAGGGTCCCGGTACAATGAGCAGTTCTTC; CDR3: CASSLGSRYNEQFF
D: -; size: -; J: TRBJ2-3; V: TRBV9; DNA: TGTGCCAGCAGCCCCCCGGGGGCGGGGGCAGATACGCAGTATTTT; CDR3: CASSPPGAGADTQYF
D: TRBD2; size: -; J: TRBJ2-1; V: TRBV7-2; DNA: TGTGCCAGCAGCCCACAAAGCGGGGGAGGTTACAATGAGCAGTTCTTC; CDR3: CASSPQSGGGYNEQFF
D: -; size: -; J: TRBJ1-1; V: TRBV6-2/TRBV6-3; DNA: TGTGCCAGCAGTCAGGGTTGGGGAACTGAAGCTTTCTTT; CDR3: CASSQGWGTEAFF
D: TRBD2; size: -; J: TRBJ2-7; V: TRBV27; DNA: TGTGCCAGCAGTAAAAAGACTAGCGGGGGGGTTACTACAAACTACGAGCAGTACTTC; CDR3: CASSKKTSGGVTTNYEQYF
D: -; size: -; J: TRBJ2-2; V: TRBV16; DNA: TGTGCCAGCAGCCAACAGGGCAACCGGGAGCTGTTTTTT; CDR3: CASSQQGNRELFF
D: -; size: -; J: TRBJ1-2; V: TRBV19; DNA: TGTGCCAGTAGTATTTTGGAGGGAGGCTATGGCTACACCTTC; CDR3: CASSILEGGYGYTF
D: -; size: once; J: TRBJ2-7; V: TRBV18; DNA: TGTGCCAGCTCACCGGGCAGGGCCTACGAGCAGTACTTC; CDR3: CASSPGRAYEQYF
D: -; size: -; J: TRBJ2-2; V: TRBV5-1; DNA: TGCGCCAGCAGCAGTCTGGGGACATCGGCGAACACCGGGGAGCTGTTTTTT; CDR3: CASSSLGTSANTGELFF
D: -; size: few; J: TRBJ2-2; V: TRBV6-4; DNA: TGTGCCAGCAGTTCAGGAATCGCCGGGGAGCTGTTTTTT; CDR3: CASSSGIAGELFF
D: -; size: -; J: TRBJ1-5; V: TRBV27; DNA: TGTGCCAGCAGTTTTAAAACCCCGGCGGAGCCCCAGCATTTT; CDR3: CASSFKTPAEPQHF
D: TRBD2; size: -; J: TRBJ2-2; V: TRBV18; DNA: TGTGCCAGCCAGACTAGCGGGGACAACACCGGGGAGCTGTTTTTT; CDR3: CASQTSGDNTGELFF
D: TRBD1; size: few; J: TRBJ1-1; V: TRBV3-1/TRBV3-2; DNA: TGTGCCAGCAGCCAAGGACAGGGGAACACTGAAGCTTTCTTT; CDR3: CASSQGQGNTEAFF
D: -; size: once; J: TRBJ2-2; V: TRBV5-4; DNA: TGTGCCAGCAGCTTGGCCATAGGGGCCGGGGAGCTGTTTTTT; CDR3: CASSLAIGAGELFF
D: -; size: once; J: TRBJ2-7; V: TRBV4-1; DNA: TGCGCCAGCAGCCAAGATATAATTAACCAGGTTACGCACTTC; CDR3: CASSQDIINQVTHF
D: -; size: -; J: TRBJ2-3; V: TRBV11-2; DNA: TGTGCCAGCAGCTTACCCCTAGCTTTCACAGATACGCAGTATTTT; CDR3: CASSLPLAFTDTQYF
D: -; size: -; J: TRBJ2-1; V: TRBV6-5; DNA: TGTGCCAGCAGATCGGACACCGCCAATGAGCAGTTCTTC; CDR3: CASRSDTANEQFF
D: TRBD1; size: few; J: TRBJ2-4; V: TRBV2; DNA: TGTGCCAGCTGGGAGGGACAGGGGACCAAAAACATTCAGTACTTC; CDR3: CASWEGQGTKNIQYF
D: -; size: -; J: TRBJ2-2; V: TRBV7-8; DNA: TGTGCCAGCAGCTTCGATTCTAAATGGACAGCTACCACCGGGGAGCTGTTTTTT; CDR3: CASSFDSKWTATTGELFF
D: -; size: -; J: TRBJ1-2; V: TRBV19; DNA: TGTGCCAGTAGTAGGGCCTATGGCTACACCTTC; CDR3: CASSRAYGYTF
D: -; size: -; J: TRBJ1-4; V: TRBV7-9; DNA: TGTGCCAGCAGCCCCGGGGTGACTAATGAAAAACTGTTTTTT; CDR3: CASSPGVTNEKLFF
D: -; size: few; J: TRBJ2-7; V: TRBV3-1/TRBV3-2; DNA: TGTGCCAGCAGCCAAGACAGTCTCTCCTACGAGCAGTACTTC; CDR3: CASSQDSLSYEQYF
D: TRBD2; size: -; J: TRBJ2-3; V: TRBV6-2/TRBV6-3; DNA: TGTGCCAGCAGTTATTCCGGACTAGCGGGGAGCACAGATACGCAGTATTTT; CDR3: CASSYSGLAGSTDTQYF
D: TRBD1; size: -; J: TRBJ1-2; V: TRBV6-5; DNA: TGTGCCAGCAGCTCTCCTTCCGGGACAGCATATGGCTACACCTTC; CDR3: CASSSPSGTAYGYTF
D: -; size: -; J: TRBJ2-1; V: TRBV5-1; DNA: TGCGCCAGCAGCTCAGGGGGGACGGAAGGGAATGAGCAGTTCTTC; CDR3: CASSSGGTEGNEQFF
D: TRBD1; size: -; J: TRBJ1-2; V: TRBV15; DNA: TGTGCCACCAGCAGATGGCAGGGGGGTAATGGCTACACCTTC; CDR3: CATSRWQGGNGYTF
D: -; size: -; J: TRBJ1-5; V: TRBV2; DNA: TGTGCCAGCAGTGATAAGAGGCGCAATCAGCCCCAGCATTTT; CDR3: CASSDKRRNQPQHF
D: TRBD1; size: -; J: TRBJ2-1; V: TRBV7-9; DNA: TGTGCCAGCAGCCAGGGACAGGCTCAGTACAATGAGCAGTTCTTC; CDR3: CASSQGQAQYNEQFF
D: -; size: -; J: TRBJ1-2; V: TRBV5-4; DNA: TGTGCCAGCAGCTCATCCAGGGATCAGGACTATGGCTACACCTTC; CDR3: CASSSSRDQDYGYTF
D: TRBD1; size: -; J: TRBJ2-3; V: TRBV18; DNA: TGTGCCAGCTCACCATCTGGGACAGGAACGACAGATACGCAGTATTTT; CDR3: CASSPSGTGTTDTQYF
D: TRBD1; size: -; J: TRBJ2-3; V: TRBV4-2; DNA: TGTGCCAGCAGCCAACAGGGGGCGCCTGATACGCAGTATTTT; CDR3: CASSQQGAPDTQYF